A selection of T cell receptor beta chains follows, all from one sample in a study of cytomegalovirus exposure and HLA in healthy donors. The repertoire was sequenced with immunoSEQ multiplex PCR; TCRdb's copy has only in-frame clones and lacks some. The profile shows about 110,000 clones, approximately 80% of them singletons. Sequencing was carried out using PBMCs. Receptor source: a male donor in good health and CMV-seronegative. Each CDR3 is given with its conserved first and last residue. A D gene is named only where the DNA matches it firmly. Rows may omit the clone size; those that give it use once, few, many or a size class.

j_call	clone_size	v_call	d_call	cdr3_aa	cdr3_nt
TRBJ2-7	-	TRBV10-3	TRBD2	CAISLAANYEQYF	TGTGCCATTTCACTAGCGGCCAACTACGAGCAGTACTTC
TRBJ1-1	-	TRBV5-1	-	CASSGNRVSTEAFF	TGCGCCAGCAGCGGTAACAGGGTTAGCACTGAAGCTTTCTTT
TRBJ2-3	-	TRBV7-9	-	CASSPHRRGTDTQYF	TGTGCCAGCAGCCCCCATAGGAGGGGCACAGATACGCAGTATTTT
TRBJ1-2	-	TRBV28	TRBD1	CASSGQGKGRGYTF	TGTGCCAGCAGTGGACAGGGAAAAGGAAGGGGCTACACCTTC
TRBJ2-5	-	TRBV29-1	-	CSVELASQTQYF	TGCAGCGTTGAGTTAGCTAGCCAGACCCAGTACTTC
TRBJ2-7	few	TRBV6-5	-	CASSPGLSYEQYF	TGTGCCAGCAGTCCCGGGTTATCCTACGAGCAGTACTTC
TRBJ2-3	-	TRBV30	TRBD1	CAWSVGQGATDTQYF	TGTGCCTGGAGTGTTGGACAGGGGGCCACAGATACGCAGTATTTT
TRBJ1-1	-	TRBV18	TRBD1	CASSLTGTDEAFF	TGTGCCAGCTCACTTACCGGGACAGATGAAGCTTTCTTT
TRBJ1-5	-	TRBV5-1	TRBD1	CASSTGTVSNQPQHF	TGCGCCAGCAGCACGGGGACAGTTAGCAATCAGCCCCAGCATTTT
TRBJ2-7	-	TRBV2	-	CASSEVGEQYF	TGTGCCAGCAGTGAAGTCGGCGAGCAGTACTTC
TRBJ2-7	-	TRBV7-2	TRBD2	CASSLGLAGDEQYF	TGTGCCAGCAGCCTGGGACTAGCGGGAGACGAGCAGTACTTC
TRBJ2-7	-	TRBV18	TRBD1	CASSIPGQGVYEQYF	TGTGCCAGCTCAATACCGGGACAGGGAGTCTACGAGCAGTACTTC
TRBJ1-5	-	TRBV6-1	-	CASSEEDPQPQHF	TGTGCCAGCAGTGAGGAGGACCCTCAGCCCCAGCATTTT
TRBJ1-5	-	TRBV18	-	CASSPQGLQPQHF	TGTGCCAGCTCACCACAGGGGCTTCAGCCCCAGCATTTT
TRBJ2-3	-	TRBV6-1	-	CASSQQADTQYF	TGTGCCAGCAGTCAACAGGCAGATACGCAGTATTTT
TRBJ2-7	-	TRBV29-1	-	CSVAEGGVYEQYF	TGCAGCGTTGCTGAGGGGGGGGTCTACGAGCAGTACTTC